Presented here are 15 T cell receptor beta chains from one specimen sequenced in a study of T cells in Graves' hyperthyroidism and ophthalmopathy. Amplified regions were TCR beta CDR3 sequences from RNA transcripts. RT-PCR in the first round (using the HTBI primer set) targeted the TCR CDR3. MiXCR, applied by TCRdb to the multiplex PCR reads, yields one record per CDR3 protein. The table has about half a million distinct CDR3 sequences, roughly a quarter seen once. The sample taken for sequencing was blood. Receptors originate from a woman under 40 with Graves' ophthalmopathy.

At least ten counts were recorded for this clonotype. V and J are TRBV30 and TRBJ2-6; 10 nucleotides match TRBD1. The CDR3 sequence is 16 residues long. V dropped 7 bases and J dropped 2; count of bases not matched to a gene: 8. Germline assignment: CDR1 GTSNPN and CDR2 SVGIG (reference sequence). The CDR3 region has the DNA TGTGCCTTACGGGACAGGGGCCCCCCTGGGGCCAACGTCCTGACTTTC. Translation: CALRDRGPPGANVLTF.

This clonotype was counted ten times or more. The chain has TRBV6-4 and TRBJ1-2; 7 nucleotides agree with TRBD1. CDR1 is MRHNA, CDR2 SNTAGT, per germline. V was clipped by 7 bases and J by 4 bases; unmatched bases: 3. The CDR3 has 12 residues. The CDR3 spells CASTGQVYGYTF. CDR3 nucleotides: TGTGCCAGCACCGGACAGGTCTATGGCTACACCTTC.

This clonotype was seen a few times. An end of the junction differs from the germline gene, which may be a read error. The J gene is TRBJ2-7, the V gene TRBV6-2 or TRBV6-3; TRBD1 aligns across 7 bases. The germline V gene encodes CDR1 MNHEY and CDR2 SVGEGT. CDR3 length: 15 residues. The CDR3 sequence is CASSPQGLREDDQYF. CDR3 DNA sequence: TGTGCCAGCAGTCCACAGGGGCTCCGTGAGGACGATCAGTACTTC.

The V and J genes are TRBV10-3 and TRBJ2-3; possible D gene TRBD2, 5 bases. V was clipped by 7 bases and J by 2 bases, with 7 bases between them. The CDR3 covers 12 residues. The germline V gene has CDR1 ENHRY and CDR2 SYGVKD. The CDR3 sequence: CAINGDTDTQYF. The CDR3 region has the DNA TGTGCCATCAACGGGGACACAGATACGCAGTATTTT.

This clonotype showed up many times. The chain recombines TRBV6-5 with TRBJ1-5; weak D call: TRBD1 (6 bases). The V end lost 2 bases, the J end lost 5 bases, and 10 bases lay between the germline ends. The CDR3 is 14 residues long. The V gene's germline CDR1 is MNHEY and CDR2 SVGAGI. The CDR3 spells CASSYDRFYQPQHF. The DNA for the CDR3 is TGTGCCAGCAGTTACGACAGGTTTTATCAGCCCCAGCATTTT.

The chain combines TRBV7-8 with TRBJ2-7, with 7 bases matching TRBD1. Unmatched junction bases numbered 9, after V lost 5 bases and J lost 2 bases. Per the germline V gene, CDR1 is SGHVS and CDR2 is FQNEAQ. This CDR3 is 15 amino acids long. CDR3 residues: CASSRPGQRTYEQYF. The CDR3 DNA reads TGTGCCAGCAGCCGCCCGGGACAGAGGACCTACGAGCAGTACTTC.

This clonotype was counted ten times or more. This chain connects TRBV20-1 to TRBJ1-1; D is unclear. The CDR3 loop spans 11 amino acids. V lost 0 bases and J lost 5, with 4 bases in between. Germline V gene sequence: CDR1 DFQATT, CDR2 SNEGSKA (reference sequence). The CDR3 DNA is TGCAGTGCTAGAGATTTGACTGAAGCTTTCTTT. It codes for CSARDLTEAFF.

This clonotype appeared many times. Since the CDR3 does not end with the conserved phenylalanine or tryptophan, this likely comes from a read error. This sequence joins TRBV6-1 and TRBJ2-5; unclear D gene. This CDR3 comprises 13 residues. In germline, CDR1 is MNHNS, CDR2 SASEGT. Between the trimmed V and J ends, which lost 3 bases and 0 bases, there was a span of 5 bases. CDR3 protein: CASSDGYQETQYS. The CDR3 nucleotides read TGTGCCAGCAGTGACGGGTACCAAGAGACCCAGTACTCC.

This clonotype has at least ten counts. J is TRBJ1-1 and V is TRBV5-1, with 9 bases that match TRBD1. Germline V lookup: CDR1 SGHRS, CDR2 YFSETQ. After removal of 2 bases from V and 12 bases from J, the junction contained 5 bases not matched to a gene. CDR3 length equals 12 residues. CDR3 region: CASSFGDRESFF. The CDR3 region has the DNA TGCGCCAGCAGCTTTGGGGACAGGGAATCTTTCTTT.

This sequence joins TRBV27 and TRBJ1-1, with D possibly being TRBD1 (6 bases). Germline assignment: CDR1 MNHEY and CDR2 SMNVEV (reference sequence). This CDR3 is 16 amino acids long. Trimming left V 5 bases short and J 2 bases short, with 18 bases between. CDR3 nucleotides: TGTGCCAGCAGTACAAAGGGCAGGGGAGGAAACACTGAAGCTTTCTTT. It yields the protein CASSTKGRGGNTEAFF.

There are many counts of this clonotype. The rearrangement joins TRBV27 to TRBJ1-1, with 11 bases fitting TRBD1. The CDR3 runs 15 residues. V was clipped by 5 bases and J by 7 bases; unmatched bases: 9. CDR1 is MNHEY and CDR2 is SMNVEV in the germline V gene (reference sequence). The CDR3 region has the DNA TGTGCCAGCAGTCCACTGGGACAGGGGGTCTATGAAGCTTTCTTT. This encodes CASSPLGQGVYEAFF.

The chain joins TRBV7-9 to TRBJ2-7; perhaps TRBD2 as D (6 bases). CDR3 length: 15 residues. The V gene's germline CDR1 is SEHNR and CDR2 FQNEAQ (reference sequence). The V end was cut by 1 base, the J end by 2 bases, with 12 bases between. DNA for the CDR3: TGTGCCAGCAGCTTAGGCGGGGACCGCGCCTACGAGCAGTACTTC. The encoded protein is CASSLGGDRAYEQYF.

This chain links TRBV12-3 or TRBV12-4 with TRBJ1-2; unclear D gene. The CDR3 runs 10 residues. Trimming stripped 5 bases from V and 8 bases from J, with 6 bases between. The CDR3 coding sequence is TGTGCCAGCAGTCCGCAAGGCTACACCTTC. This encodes CASSPQGYTF.

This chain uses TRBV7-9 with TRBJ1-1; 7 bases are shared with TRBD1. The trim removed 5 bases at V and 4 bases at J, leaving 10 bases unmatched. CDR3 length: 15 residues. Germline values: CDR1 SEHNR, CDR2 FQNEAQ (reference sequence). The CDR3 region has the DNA TGTGCCAGCAGCAGACAACAGGGGTGGACCACTGAAGCTTTCTTT. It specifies CASSRQQGWTTEAFF.

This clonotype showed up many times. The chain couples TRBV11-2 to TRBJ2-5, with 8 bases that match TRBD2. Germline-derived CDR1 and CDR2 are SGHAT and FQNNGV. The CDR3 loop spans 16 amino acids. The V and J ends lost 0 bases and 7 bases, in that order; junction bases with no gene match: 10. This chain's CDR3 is CASSLDSGLAWGTQYF. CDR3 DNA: TGTGCCAGCAGCTTAGATAGTGGACTAGCTTGGGGGACCCAGTACTTC.